This is a list of T cell receptor beta chains from one sample in a study of human thymus T cells. The protocol was immunoSEQ multiplex PCR, while the TCRdb copy is restricted to in-frame clones and leaves out a portion. The repertoire has about 120,000 clones, about 94% of them found once; the top ten carry 0.02% to 0.025%. The sequenced sample was thymus tissue. These receptors all stem from a boy less than two years old with a congenital heart defect but otherwise immunologically healthy. Each CDR3 is given with its conserved first and last residue. The order of the fields is D gene, clone size, J gene, V gene, CDR3 protein, CDR3 DNA. D genes are given only for firm matches. Size is omitted from some rows. Given values are once, few, many or a class for expanded clones.

NA,NA,TRBJ1-3,TRBV6-6,CASSPSTTGPGNTIYF,TGTGCCAGCAGCCCAAGTACCACAGGGCCTGGAAACACCATATATTTT
TRBD1,NA,TRBJ1-5,TRBV7-2,CASSLSSRGSNQPQHF,TGTGCCAGCAGCTTATCATCCAGGGGGAGCAATCAGCCCCAGCATTTT
TRBD1,few,TRBJ1-5,TRBV4-3,CASSPHRGGKAQHF,TGCGCCAGCAGCCCACACAGGGGAGGAAAGGCCCAGCATTTT
NA,NA,TRBJ2-4,TRBV30,CAWSITGLVAKNIQYF,TGTGCCTGGAGTATCACGGGTCTTGTTGCCAAAAACATTCAGTACTTC
NA,NA,TRBJ1-1,TRBV5-1,CASRVPNTEAFF,TGCGCCAGCAGGGTCCCGAACACTGAAGCTTTCTTT
NA,NA,TRBJ1-3,TRBV19,CASSSDPPSLRSSGNTIYF,TGTGCCAGTAGTTCAGATCCTCCCTCACTCCGGAGCTCTGGAAACACCATATATTTT
NA,NA,TRBJ2-5,TRBV7-9,CASSLGSQETQYF,TGTGCCAGCAGCTTGGGGTCTCAAGAGACCCAGTACTTC
TRBD2,NA,TRBJ2-1,TRBV5-1,CASSSTSGGDNEQFF,TGCGCCAGCAGCTCGACTAGCGGGGGGGACAATGAGCAGTTCTTC
TRBD2,NA,TRBJ2-5,TRBV12-5,CASGLVTSGGPRRETQYF,TGTGCTAGTGGTTTGGTAACTAGCGGGGGGCCTAGAAGGGAGACCCAGTACTTC
NA,once,TRBJ2-2,TRBV27,CASSLWWSGGPANTGELFF,TGTGCCAGCAGTTTATGGTGGTCTGGGGGGCCCGCGAACACCGGGGAGCTGTTTTTT
TRBD1,NA,TRBJ2-2,TRBV5-1,CASSLVPRDRGGGELFF,TGCGCCAGCAGCTTGGTACCGCGGGACAGGGGAGGCGGGGAGCTGTTTTTT
TRBD1,NA,TRBJ1-6,TRBV27,CASSFRDRGDSPLHF,TGTGCCAGCAGTTTCCGGGACAGGGGTGATTCACCCCTCCACTTT
NA,NA,TRBJ2-6,TRBV6-1,CASSDRRVKANVLTF,TGTGCCAGCAGTGATCGCAGGGTGAAGGCCAACGTCCTGACTTTC
NA,NA,TRBJ1-1,TRBV19,CASRTRPNTEAFF,TGTGCCAGTCGGACCCGACCGAACACTGAAGCTTTCTTT
NA,NA,TRBJ1-3,TRBV4-1,CASSQAGAFTGNTIYF,TGCGCCAGCAGCCAAGCCGGGGCATTTACTGGAAACACCATATATTTT
TRBD1,NA,TRBJ2-2,TRBV5-1,CASRLQGESGELFF,TGCGCCAGCAGATTACAGGGGGAGAGCGGGGAGCTGTTTTTT
NA,NA,TRBJ2-2,TRBV2,CASTETRTANTGELFF,TGTGCCAGCACCGAAACCCGGACGGCGAACACCGGGGAGCTGTTTTTT
NA,once,TRBJ2-7,TRBV27,CASSLSGEGVPYEQYF,TGTGCCAGCAGTTTATCAGGGGAGGGGGTTCCCTACGAGCAGTACTTC
NA,NA,TRBJ1-3,TRBV7-8,CASSLDRRGLNSGNTIYF,TGTGCCAGCAGCTTAGATCGGCGGGGCCTGAACTCTGGAAACACCATATATTTT
TRBD2,NA,TRBJ2-1,TRBV7-3,CASSLSGTRVLDEQFF,TGTGCCAGCAGCTTAAGCGGGACTAGAGTCTTGGATGAGCAGTTCTTC
NA,NA,TRBJ2-7,TRBV15,CATRYEQYF,TGTGCCACCCGTTACGAGCAGTACTTC
TRBD1,NA,TRBJ2-7,TRBV7-2,CASSPRRGAGGAPAYEQYF,TGTGCCAGCAGCCCGAGGAGAGGGGCAGGGGGAGCCCCAGCCTACGAGCAGTACTTC
NA,NA,TRBJ1-2,TRBV6-5,CASSYSGGGYTF,TGTGCCAGCAGTTATTCGGGTGGCGGCTACACCTTC
NA,NA,TRBJ2-7,TRBV14,CASSQVEADEQYF,TGTGCCAGCAGCCAAGTTGAGGCGGACGAGCAGTACTTC
NA,NA,TRBJ2-7,TRBV4-1,CASSPTPRTDAYEQYF,TGCGCCAGCAGCCCTACGCCGCGGACGGATGCCTACGAGCAGTACTTC
NA,NA,TRBJ1-1,TRBV5-6,CASSLKSQGRMNTEAFF,TGTGCCAGCAGCTTAAAAAGTCAGGGGAGAATGAACACTGAAGCTTTCTTT
NA,NA,TRBJ1-2,TRBV7-2,CASSSRRGRFYGYTF,TGTGCCAGCAGCTCCCGACGGGGGCGATTCTATGGCTACACCTTC
NA,NA,TRBJ2-1,TRBV5-6,CASSLSLRGTYNEQFF,TGTGCCAGCAGCTTGTCCCTGCGGGGTACTTACAATGAGCAGTTCTTC
NA,once,TRBJ2-1,TRBV30,CAWSIYNEQFF,TGTGCCTGGAGTATTTACAATGAGCAGTTCTTC
TRBD1,NA,TRBJ2-6,TRBV4-2,CASSQPQDREKPGANVLTF,TGTGCCAGCAGCCAACCCCAGGACAGGGAGAAACCTGGGGCCAACGTCCTGACTTTC
NA,NA,TRBJ2-5,TRBV28,CASSLFADYQETQYF,TGTGCCAGCAGTTTATTCGCGGATTACCAAGAGACCCAGTACTTC
NA,NA,TRBJ1-2,TRBV18,CASSHRGTPGGSYGYTF,TGTGCCAGCTCCCATCGCGGGACTCCCGGGGGCAGCTATGGCTACACCTTC
TRBD1,NA,TRBJ1-4,TRBV6-6,CASNTGTVRNEKLFF,TGTGCCAGCAACACCGGGACAGTGCGTAATGAAAAACTGTTTTTT
NA,NA,TRBJ1-6,TRBV28,CASSLYHLGHNSPLHF,TGTGCCAGCAGTTTATACCACCTGGGGCATAATTCACCCCTCCACTTT
TRBD1,NA,TRBJ1-2,TRBV11-3,CASSHNRGRRDYGYTF,TGTGCCAGCAGCCATAACAGGGGGCGGCGGGACTATGGCTACACCTTC
TRBD1,NA,TRBJ1-1,TRBV27,CASSLSHHRGRTEAFF,TGTGCCAGCAGTTTATCCCACCACAGGGGGCGAACTGAAGCTTTCTTT
NA,NA,TRBJ2-3,TRBV9,CASSVQASTDTQYF,TGTGCCAGCAGCGTGCAGGCGAGCACAGATACGCAGTATTTT
TRBD1,NA,TRBJ2-7,TRBV11-1,CASSSPGQGAYEQYF,TGTGCCAGCAGCTCACCGGGACAGGGGGCTTACGAGCAGTACTTC
TRBD1,NA,TRBJ1-2,TRBV30,CAWIPRPRTGLDYGYTF,TGTGCCTGGATACCGCGACCGAGGACAGGGTTGGACTATGGCTACACCTTC
TRBD1,NA,TRBJ1-1,TRBV7-2,CASSIRQGRTEAFF,TGTGCCAGCAGCATCCGACAGGGGAGGACTGAAGCTTTCTTT
TRBD2,NA,TRBJ2-1,TRBV5-6,CASSLARGGKSNEQFF,TGTGCCAGCAGCTTGGCCCGGGGGGGCAAGAGTAATGAGCAGTTCTTC
NA,NA,TRBJ1-2,TRBV7-6,CASSLDGSPYGYTF,TGTGCCAGCAGCTTAGATGGTAGTCCCTATGGCTACACCTTC
TRBD1,NA,TRBJ1-5,TRBV5-1,CASSRTGTTGQPQHF,TGCGCCAGCAGCCGGACAGGGACTACGGGGCAGCCCCAGCATTTT